This is a list of T cell receptor beta chains from one sample in a study of Ad26.COV2.S vaccination and SARS-CoV-2 variants. Produced via immunoSEQ multiplex PCR; TCRdb's table is partial and in-frame only. The sample includes some 320,000 clones, 85% to 90% seen only once; the top ten take roughly 2.1%. The sample in question was peripheral blood, obtained in a trial of Ad26.COV2.S vaccine versus placebo. All receptors derive from a person aged 18-60 years who received the Ad26.COV2.S COVID-19 vaccine or a placebo. Each CDR3 is given with its conserved first and last residue. The D gene is left open where the match is weak. The size field is filled for only some rows; it gives once, few, many or a size class.

J gene,D gene,clone size,V gene,CDR3 length,CDR3 DNA,CDR3 protein
TRBJ1-4,TRBD1,.,TRBV7-9,16,TGTGCCAGCAGCGCGGAGGGCAGGGGGCAAGGGGAAAAACTGTTTTTT,CASSAEGRGQGEKLFF
TRBJ1-3,TRBD1,once,TRBV5-4,17,TGTGCCAGCAGCACTCTGACAGGGGTATTCTCTGGAAACACCATATATTTT,CASSTLTGVFSGNTIYF
TRBJ2-1,.,few,TRBV5-6,15,TGTGCCAGCAGCTTCCGGGACTCACCTTACAATGAGCAGTTCTTC,CASSFRDSPYNEQFF
TRBJ1-5,.,.,TRBV6-1,17,TGTGCCAGCAGTGGGAACCTTCGGACGCACAAGAATCAGCCCCAGCATTTT,CASSGNLRTHKNQPQHF
TRBJ2-5,.,.,TRBV30,15,TGTGCCTGGAGTGTACCAGGGAATCTAATAGAGACCCAGTACTTC,CAWSVPGNLIETQYF
TRBJ2-5,.,.,TRBV5-1,15,TGCGCCAGCAGCTTGGTTGCGGGGGCTCAAGAGACCCAGTACTTC,CASSLVAGAQETQYF
TRBJ2-1,TRBD2,.,TRBV5-4,16,TGTGCCAGCAGCTTGACAAGCGGGGGGGCCCATAATGAGCAGTTCTTC,CASSLTSGGAHNEQFF
TRBJ2-7,TRBD2,.,TRBV28,14,TGTGCCAGCAGTTTAGCGGGGGGGCACTACGAGCAGTACTTC,CASSLAGGHYEQYF
TRBJ2-2,.,.,TRBV5-4,17,TGTGCCAGCAGGGTTTACACCGGGATCACGAACACCGGGGAGCTGTTTTTT,CASRVYTGITNTGELFF
TRBJ1-4,TRBD1,.,TRBV3-1/TRBV3-2,14,TGTGCCAGCAGCCGACAGGGAGGGGGTGAAAAACTGTTTTTT,CASSRQGGGEKLFF
TRBJ1-1,.,.,TRBV2,15,TGTGCCAGCAGTGAAGCGCTAGGAGGAAGATCCGAAGCTTTCTTT,CASSEALGGRSEAFF
TRBJ1-2,.,.,TRBV27,15,TGTGCCAGCAGTTTAAATGGACAGAGAAACTATGGCTACACCTTC,CASSLNGQRNYGYTF
TRBJ1-1,.,.,TRBV10-3,8,TGTGCCACCCCGGACAGCGAGTTT,CATPDSEF
TRBJ2-7,.,.,TRBV29-1,15,TGCAGCGTTGAAGGGTCCGAGGACTCCTCCTACGAGCAGTACTTC,CSVEGSEDSSYEQYF
TRBJ1-1,.,.,TRBV20-1,11,TGCAGTACTTACACTGAACCCGAAGCTTTCTTT,CSTYTEPEAFF
TRBJ1-1,.,once,TRBV18,15,TGTGCCAGCTCATCCGACTTTTTGGTTAACACTGAAGCTTTCTTT,CASSSDFLVNTEAFF
TRBJ1-2,TRBD1,.,TRBV10-3,13,TGTGCCATCACTTTTGGGACAGATTATGGCTACACCTTC,CAITFGTDYGYTF
TRBJ1-2,TRBD1,.,TRBV12-3/TRBV12-4,11,TGTGCCAGCAGTGGGACAGTCGGCTACACCTTC,CASSGTVGYTF
TRBJ2-2,.,once,TRBV7-2,13,TGTGCCAGCAGTAAATGGGACACCGGGGAGCTGTTTTTT,CASSKWDTGELFF
TRBJ1-1,.,.,TRBV5-1,15,TGCGCCAGCAGCTTGGGTCCAGGGAATAGCAATGAAGCTTTCTTT,CASSLGPGNSNEAFF
TRBJ1-5,.,.,TRBV7-2,13,TGTGCCAGCAGCTTAACTGGTCAGGGGCCCCAGCATTTT,CASSLTGQGPQHF
TRBJ2-1,.,medium-sized,TRBV4-1,12,TGCGCCAGCAGCCAACTCCTGAATGAGCAGTTCTTC,CASSQLLNEQFF
TRBJ1-4,TRBD1,.,TRBV20-1,14,TGCAGTGCTAGTTGGCGACAGGGACATGAAAAACTGTTTTTT,CSASWRQGHEKLFF
TRBJ2-6,.,.,TRBV10-3,18,TGTGCCATCAGTGAGGGGGGGCAGGGGCGGCCTGGGGCCAACGTCCTGACTTTC,CAISEGGQGRPGANVLTF
TRBJ1-1,.,.,TRBV6-1,16,TGTGCCAGCAGTGAAGGAAACGTTTGGAGGGGCACTGAAGCTTTCTTT,CASSEGNVWRGTEAFF
TRBJ2-1,.,.,TRBV5-1,13,TGCGCCAGCAGCTTGAATCTCTACAATGAGCAGTTCTTC,CASSLNLYNEQFF
TRBJ1-1,TRBD1,.,TRBV6-5,11,TGTGCCAGCACCGGACAGGGGTCATCTTTCTTT,CASTGQGSSFF
TRBJ2-2,TRBD1,.,TRBV29-1,14,TGCAGCGTTGGCCGAACAGGGGGCACCGGGGAGCTGTTTTTT,CSVGRTGGTGELFF
TRBJ2-6,.,.,TRBV5-1,16,TGCGCCAGCAGCTTGGTTGGGGTCTCTGGGGCCAACGTCCTGACTTTC,CASSLVGVSGANVLTF
TRBJ1-1,.,.,TRBV19,15,TGTGCCAGTAGTATTGGGGACGGGAGGAACACTGAAGCTTTCTTT,CASSIGDGRNTEAFF
TRBJ1-2,.,.,TRBV3-1/TRBV3-2,14,TGTGCCAGCAGCCATTTATCCAGGGGCGATGGCTACACCTTC,CASSHLSRGDGYTF
TRBJ2-3,TRBD1,.,TRBV6-2/TRBV6-3,16,TGTGCCAGCAGTTACTCACCGGGACAGGGAACAGATACGCAGTATTTT,CASSYSPGQGTDTQYF
TRBJ2-1,TRBD1,.,TRBV24-1,15,TGTGCCACCAGTGATCCCCGGGCAGGGGGCGATGAGCAGTTCTTC,CATSDPRAGGDEQFF
TRBJ1-3,.,.,TRBV29-1,16,TGCAGCGTTTCCAGGGGCGAACCACGCTCTGGAAACACCATATATTTT,CSVSRGEPRSGNTIYF
TRBJ1-2,.,.,TRBV4-2,14,TGTGCCAGCAGCCTTGCCGGGGCCGACTATGGCTACACCTTC,CASSLAGADYGYTF
TRBJ1-3,.,.,TRBV6-2/TRBV6-3,14,TGTGCCAGCAGCCCCGGGACGTCTGGAAACACCATATATTTT,CASSPGTSGNTIYF
TRBJ1-1,.,.,TRBV7-2,13,TGTGCCAGCAGCTTAGCGCTGGTTGGGGGAGCTTTCTTT,CASSLALVGGAFF
TRBJ1-4,TRBD1,.,TRBV7-2,15,TGTGCCAGCAGCTTAAGACAGGGCGTGCATGAAAAACTGTTTTTT,CASSLRQGVHEKLFF
TRBJ1-1,.,.,TRBV7-2,15,TGTGCCAGCAGCTTATATAGTGGACAGAACACTGAAGCTTTCTTT,CASSLYSGQNTEAFF
TRBJ2-5,.,.,TRBV5-1,15,TGCGCCAGCAGCTTGTGGGCTAGCGTCCAGGAGACCCAGTACTTC,CASSLWASVQETQYF
TRBJ1-3,.,.,TRBV30,14,TGTGCCTGGAGTAATGGGGACACCCGAAACACCATATATTTT,CAWSNGDTRNTIYF
TRBJ1-1,TRBD1,.,TRBV5-1,15,TGCGCCAGCAGCTTGTGGCAGGGGGCTGGCACTGAAGCTTTCTTT,CASSLWQGAGTEAFF
TRBJ1-2,TRBD1,.,TRBV29-1,12,TGCAGCGTGGGGGACAGACCCTATGGCTACACCTTC,CSVGDRPYGYTF
TRBJ2-2,.,.,TRBV6-2/TRBV6-3,18,TGTGCCAGCAGTTACTCGATGTCAGGGGTGAAAAGGACCGGGGAGCTGTTTTTT,CASSYSMSGVKRTGELFF
TRBJ1-2,.,.,TRBV5-1,14,TGCGCCAGCAGCTTGGCGGGGGGCGAAAATGGCTACACCTTC,CASSLAGGENGYTF
TRBJ2-3,TRBD1,.,TRBV27,16,TGTGCCAGCAGTTTATCGGGTCGAACAGGGGTAATTAAGCAGTATTTT,CASSLSGRTGVIKQYF
TRBJ1-4,TRBD1,.,TRBV4-3,12,TGCGCCAGCAGCCAAAGCAGGGGGCAACTGTTTTTT,CASSQSRGQLFF
TRBJ1-5,.,.,TRBV19,17,TGTGCCAGTAGTCTACAACCGACAGCTTTAAACGATCAGCCCCAGCATTTT,CASSLQPTALNDQPQHF
TRBJ1-2,.,.,TRBV9,14,TGTGCCAGCAGCCCAACACTCGAAAGAGTAGGCTACACCTTC,CASSPTLERVGYTF
TRBJ2-3,.,.,TRBV18,15,TGTGCCAGCTCACTCTCTATACCCCCCATATCTACGCAGTATTTT,CASSLSIPPISTQYF
TRBJ2-3,.,.,TRBV5-6,15,TGTGCCAGCAGCTTGGGACCGAGAAGCGCAGATACGCAGTATTTT,CASSLGPRSADTQYF
TRBJ2-7,.,.,TRBV5-1,16,TGCGCCAGCAGCTTGGGATCGGTCGGGGTTAATTCCGAGCAGTACTTC,CASSLGSVGVNSEQYF
TRBJ2-5,.,.,TRBV7-9,16,TGTGCCAGCAGCTTGGGGAGGACAGCCTTTCAAGAGACCCAGTACTTC,CASSLGRTAFQETQYF
TRBJ2-2,TRBD2,.,TRBV10-3,17,TGTGCCATCAGAGGGACTAGCGGGGGGATGAACACCGGGGAGCTGTTTTTT,CAIRGTSGGMNTGELFF
TRBJ1-5,TRBD1,.,TRBV3-1/TRBV3-2,14,TGTGCCAGCAGCCAGGACAGGAACAATCAGCCCCAGCATTTT,CASSQDRNNQPQHF
TRBJ1-1,.,.,TRBV29-1,11,TGCAGCGGGCGAGAGGTTACTGAAGCTTTCTTT,CSGREVTEAFF
TRBJ1-1,.,.,TRBV4-3,12,TGCGCCAGCAGCCAAAGGGACACTGAAGCTTTCTTT,CASSQRDTEAFF
TRBJ1-3,.,.,TRBV3-1/TRBV3-2,12,TGTGCCAGCAGCCAAGAACGTAACACCATATATTTT,CASSQERNTIYF
TRBJ2-1,.,few,TRBV5-1,15,TGCGCCAGCAGCGCTCAGGGGCTGTCCTACAATGAGCAGTTCTTC,CASSAQGLSYNEQFF
TRBJ2-3,.,.,TRBV9,14,TGTGCCAGCAGCGTAGCGGGTAGCGGAGATACGCAGTATTTT,CASSVAGSGDTQYF